A selection of T cell receptor beta chains follows, all from one sample in a study of PD-L1 blockade in urothelial cancer. Sequencing used immunoSEQ multiplex PCR; TCRdb keeps in-frame clones, though not all of them. This sample has 40,000 to 55,000 clones, with more than 70% found just once. Sample: PBMCs, taken around atezolizumab (anti-PD-L1) treatment. The source of these receptors is a donor aged 40 or older with urothelial cancer. The CDR3 runs from the conserved cysteine through the conserved F or W. The D gene is left open where the match is weak. The size field is filled for only some rows; it gives once, few, many or a size class.

CDR3nt: TGTGCCAGCAGCTTGGTAGGGGGGAGGGTACTCTACGAGCAGTACTTC; CDR3aa: CASSLVGGRVLYEQYF; d_gene: -; j_gene: TRBJ2-7; abundance: -; v_gene: TRBV7-2
CDR3nt: TGTGCCAGCTCACCAGGGACAGGGGGTTACGAGCAGTACTTC; CDR3aa: CASSPGTGGYEQYF; d_gene: TRBD1; j_gene: TRBJ2-7; abundance: -; v_gene: TRBV18
CDR3nt: TGTGCCAGCTCACCACCGGGACAGAGCTCTGGAAACACCATATATTTT; CDR3aa: CASSPPGQSSGNTIYF; d_gene: TRBD1; j_gene: TRBJ1-3; abundance: -; v_gene: TRBV18
CDR3nt: TGTGCCAGCAGTACCCCGACTAGCGGGGCGGGAGATACGCAGTATTTT; CDR3aa: CASSTPTSGAGDTQYF; d_gene: TRBD2; j_gene: TRBJ2-3; abundance: -; v_gene: TRBV27
CDR3nt: TGTGCCAGCAAATCCGGCGGTCCTCCTAACTATGGCTACACCTTC; CDR3aa: CASKSGGPPNYGYTF; d_gene: -; j_gene: TRBJ1-2; abundance: -; v_gene: TRBV6-5
CDR3nt: TGTGCCAGTAGGGAACGGGGGAGCACAGATACGCAGTATTTT; CDR3aa: CASRERGSTDTQYF; d_gene: -; j_gene: TRBJ2-3; abundance: -; v_gene: TRBV19
CDR3nt: TGTGCCAGTAGTCCCCGGTCGGGGGGAAGCACAGATACGCAGTATTTT; CDR3aa: CASSPRSGGSTDTQYF; d_gene: TRBD2; j_gene: TRBJ2-3; abundance: -; v_gene: TRBV19
CDR3nt: TGTGCCAGCAGCCAACGACAGGGGATCCAAGAGACCCAGTACTTC; CDR3aa: CASSQRQGIQETQYF; d_gene: TRBD1; j_gene: TRBJ2-5; abundance: few; v_gene: TRBV7-8
CDR3nt: TGTGCCAGCTCCCCCTCGGGGGGGCGCTGGGAGCAGTACTTC; CDR3aa: CASSPSGGRWEQYF; d_gene: TRBD2; j_gene: TRBJ2-7; abundance: -; v_gene: TRBV18
CDR3nt: TGTGCCAGCAGGATAGGGAGTGCCGGGGAGCTGTTTTTT; CDR3aa: CASRIGSAGELFF; d_gene: -; j_gene: TRBJ2-2; abundance: -; v_gene: TRBV28